This is a list of T cell receptor beta chains from one sample in a study of blood T cell repertoires in COVID-19. Generated by immunoSEQ multiplex PCR, the TCRdb table keeps only in-frame clones and is missing some. The repertoire consists of 150,000 to 200,000 clones, with about 88% occurring once and the leading ten covering 1% to 1.5%. Sequencing was performed on PBMCs or T cells enriched from blood (not recorded which). These receptors were obtained from a human donor with acute COVID-19. The donor label of this sample is uncertain. The CDR3 runs from the conserved cysteine through the conserved F or W. Each record gives: D gene, CDR3 length, clone size, V gene, J gene, CDR3 protein, CDR3 DNA. A D gene is named only where the DNA matches it firmly. The size entry is marked missing in some rows and otherwise reads once, few, many or a size class.

d_gene: TRBD1; len: 13; abundance: NA; v_gene: TRBV5-1; j_gene: TRBJ2-7; CDR3aa: CASQRTGGREQYF; CDR3nt: TGCGCCAGCCAGCGGACAGGGGGCCGGGAGCAGTACTTC
d_gene: NA; len: 13; abundance: NA; v_gene: TRBV2; j_gene: TRBJ2-7; CDR3aa: CASSEQGSYEQYF; CDR3nt: TGTGCCAGCAGTGAGCAGGGCTCCTACGAGCAGTACTTC
d_gene: TRBD2; len: 17; abundance: NA; v_gene: TRBV6-2/TRBV6-3; j_gene: TRBJ2-2; CDR3aa: CASSYLGRGGHTGELFF; CDR3nt: TGTGCCAGCAGTTACTTGGGGCGCGGGGGTCACACCGGGGAGCTGTTTTTT
d_gene: NA; len: 15; abundance: NA; v_gene: TRBV6-5; j_gene: TRBJ1-3; CDR3aa: CASSYSSGDGNTIYF; CDR3nt: TGTGCCAGCAGTTACTCATCAGGGGATGGAAACACCATATATTTT
d_gene: TRBD1; len: 18; abundance: NA; v_gene: TRBV24-1; j_gene: TRBJ1-5; CDR3aa: CATSDLSFDRDSNQPQHF; CDR3nt: TGTGCCACCAGTGATTTGTCTTTCGACAGGGATAGCAATCAGCCCCAGCATTTT
d_gene: NA; len: 11; abundance: NA; v_gene: TRBV6-8; j_gene: TRBJ2-5; CDR3aa: CASSYPVTQYF; CDR3nt: TGTGCCAGCAGTTACCCAGTCACCCAGTACTTC
d_gene: TRBD2; len: 15; abundance: NA; v_gene: TRBV9; j_gene: TRBJ2-1; CDR3aa: CASSAPSGGVHEQFF; CDR3nt: TGTGCCAGCAGCGCCCCTAGCGGGGGGGTGCACGAGCAGTTCTTC
d_gene: NA; len: 14; abundance: once; v_gene: TRBV14; j_gene: TRBJ1-3; CDR3aa: CASSLEVPGNTIYF; CDR3nt: TGTGCCAGCAGCCTGGAGGTCCCTGGAAACACCATATATTTT
d_gene: TRBD1; len: 16; abundance: NA; v_gene: TRBV28; j_gene: TRBJ2-7; CDR3aa: CASSPGQGRGSYEQYF; CDR3nt: TGTGCCAGCAGCCCGGGACAGGGGCGGGGCTCCTACGAGCAGTACTTC
d_gene: NA; len: 15; abundance: NA; v_gene: TRBV28; j_gene: TRBJ1-6; CDR3aa: CASSLGAEPNSPLHF; CDR3nt: TGTGCCAGCAGTTTAGGGGCCGAACCGAATTCACCCCTCCACTTT
d_gene: NA; len: 13; abundance: NA; v_gene: TRBV12-3/TRBV12-4; j_gene: TRBJ1-1; CDR3aa: CASSLGPGLEAFF; CDR3nt: TGTGCCAGCAGTTTAGGACCAGGGCTTGAAGCTTTCTTT
d_gene: NA; len: 15; abundance: NA; v_gene: TRBV18; j_gene: TRBJ2-4; CDR3aa: CASSPPGVAKNIQYF; CDR3nt: TGTGCCAGCTCCCCCCCGGGGGTCGCCAAAAACATTCAGTACTTC
d_gene: NA; len: 14; abundance: NA; v_gene: TRBV30; j_gene: TRBJ2-3; CDR3aa: CAWRGLSGTDTQYF; CDR3nt: TGTGCCTGGAGGGGACTTTCAGGCACAGATACGCAGTATTTT
d_gene: NA; len: 17; abundance: NA; v_gene: TRBV18; j_gene: TRBJ1-3; CDR3aa: CASSPVRNAEVGNTIYF; CDR3nt: TGTGCCAGCTCACCGGTTCGTAACGCTGAGGTTGGAAACACCATATATTTT
d_gene: TRBD2; len: 12; abundance: NA; v_gene: TRBV11-2; j_gene: TRBJ2-3; CDR3aa: CASSYRGDGRYF; CDR3nt: TGTGCCAGCAGCTACCGGGGGGACGGTCGGTATTTT
d_gene: TRBD2; len: 14; abundance: NA; v_gene: TRBV5-1; j_gene: TRBJ2-1; CDR3aa: CASSPGLAGGKGFF; CDR3nt: TGCGCCAGCAGCCCGGGACTAGCGGGGGGAAAGGGGTTCTTC
d_gene: TRBD1; len: 14; abundance: NA; v_gene: TRBV11-2; j_gene: TRBJ2-7; CDR3aa: CASSSGQGGYEQYF; CDR3nt: TGTGCCAGCAGCTCCGGACAGGGGGGATACGAGCAGTACTTC
d_gene: NA; len: 11; abundance: NA; v_gene: TRBV20-1; j_gene: TRBJ2-7; CDR3aa: CSAREGVEQYF; CDR3nt: TGCAGTGCTAGAGAAGGGGTCGAGCAGTACTTC
d_gene: NA; len: 13; abundance: NA; v_gene: TRBV19; j_gene: TRBJ1-1; CDR3aa: CASRGLTNTEAFF; CDR3nt: TGTGCCAGTAGAGGACTGACGAACACTGAAGCTTTCTTT
d_gene: NA; len: 14; abundance: NA; v_gene: TRBV7-6; j_gene: TRBJ1-1; CDR3aa: CASSSETGNPEAFF; CDR3nt: TGTGCCAGCAGCTCGGAGACAGGCAACCCTGAAGCTTTCTTT
d_gene: TRBD1; len: 14; abundance: once; v_gene: TRBV7-9; j_gene: TRBJ1-1; CDR3aa: CASSSRDRGRRTFF; CDR3nt: TGTGCCAGCAGCAGCCGGGACAGGGGTAGGAGGACTTTCTTT
d_gene: TRBD2; len: 16; abundance: NA; v_gene: TRBV5-1; j_gene: TRBJ2-3; CDR3aa: CASSLTSGGYTDTQYF; CDR3nt: TGCGCCAGCAGCTTGACTAGCGGGGGGTACACAGATACGCAGTATTTT
d_gene: NA; len: 15; abundance: NA; v_gene: TRBV24-1; j_gene: TRBJ1-2; CDR3aa: CATSERGGRAYGYTF; CDR3nt: TGTGCCACCAGCGAGAGGGGGGGCAGGGCCTATGGCTACACCTTC
d_gene: NA; len: 13; abundance: NA; v_gene: TRBV20-1; j_gene: TRBJ2-7; CDR3aa: CSASGRWMAEQYF; CDR3nt: TGCAGTGCTAGTGGCAGGTGGATGGCCGAGCAGTACTTC
d_gene: NA; len: 15; abundance: NA; v_gene: TRBV4-2; j_gene: TRBJ1-2; CDR3aa: CASSQDKGLNYGYTF; CDR3nt: TGTGCCAGCAGCCAAGATAAGGGGCTTAACTATGGCTACACCTTC
d_gene: TRBD1; len: 15; abundance: NA; v_gene: TRBV19; j_gene: TRBJ2-7; CDR3aa: CASSETGTGIYEQYF; CDR3nt: TGTGCCAGTAGTGAAACCGGGACAGGAATCTACGAGCAGTACTTC
d_gene: NA; len: 11; abundance: NA; v_gene: TRBV6-6; j_gene: TRBJ2-7; CDR3aa: CASAGGYEQYF; CDR3nt: TGTGCCAGTGCCGGGGGCTACGAGCAGTACTTC
d_gene: TRBD1; len: 15; abundance: NA; v_gene: TRBV11-2; j_gene: TRBJ1-5; CDR3aa: CASSLETGANQPQHF; CDR3nt: TGTGCCAGCAGCTTAGAGACAGGGGCCAATCAGCCCCAGCATTTT
d_gene: NA; len: 13; abundance: NA; v_gene: TRBV30; j_gene: TRBJ1-1; CDR3aa: CAWSVLMNTEAFF; CDR3nt: TGTGCCTGGAGTGTTCTAATGAACACTGAAGCTTTCTTT
d_gene: NA; len: 11; abundance: NA; v_gene: TRBV20-1; j_gene: TRBJ2-7; CDR3aa: CSAHLRYEQYF; CDR3nt: TGCAGTGCGCACCTCAGGTACGAGCAGTACTTC
d_gene: NA; len: 13; abundance: NA; v_gene: TRBV10-3; j_gene: TRBJ1-1; CDR3aa: CAISQNRDTEAFF; CDR3nt: TGTGCCATCAGTCAGAACCGGGACACAGAAGCTTTCTTT
d_gene: NA; len: 15; abundance: NA; v_gene: TRBV5-1; j_gene: TRBJ2-3; CDR3aa: CASSLVSGVEDTQYF; CDR3nt: TGCGCCAGCAGCTTGGTGTCAGGGGTCGAAGATACGCAGTATTTT
d_gene: NA; len: 13; abundance: NA; v_gene: TRBV29-1; j_gene: TRBJ1-2; CDR3aa: CSVLEGQGGGYTF; CDR3nt: TGCAGCGTCCTAGAGGGGCAGGGAGGAGGCTACACCTTC
d_gene: NA; len: 12; abundance: few; v_gene: TRBV5-5; j_gene: TRBJ2-5; CDR3aa: CASSSGSETQYF; CDR3nt: TGTGCCAGCAGCTCAGGGTCGGAGACCCAGTACTTC
d_gene: TRBD1; len: 15; abundance: NA; v_gene: TRBV9; j_gene: TRBJ2-7; CDR3aa: CASSAGTGGIYEQYF; CDR3nt: TGTGCCAGCAGCGCCGGGACAGGGGGCATCTACGAGCAGTACTTC
d_gene: NA; len: 13; abundance: NA; v_gene: TRBV9; j_gene: TRBJ2-1; CDR3aa: CASSVRASGEQFF; CDR3nt: TGTGCCAGCAGCGTAAGGGCCAGCGGTGAGCAGTTCTTC
d_gene: NA; len: 17; abundance: NA; v_gene: TRBV10-3; j_gene: TRBJ2-1; CDR3aa: CAIRVSAGDSSYNEQFF; CDR3nt: TGTGCCATCAGAGTATCAGCGGGCGACAGCTCCTACAATGAGCAGTTCTTC
d_gene: NA; len: 11; abundance: NA; v_gene: TRBV20-1; j_gene: TRBJ1-1; CDR3aa: CSALVGTEAFF; CDR3nt: TGCAGTGCTCTAGTCGGCACTGAAGCTTTCTTT
d_gene: TRBD2; len: 14; abundance: NA; v_gene: TRBV5-6; j_gene: TRBJ2-7; CDR3aa: CASSSAGGSYEQYF; CDR3nt: TGTGCCAGCAGCTCGGCGGGGGGCTCCTACGAGCAGTACTTC
d_gene: NA; len: 14; abundance: NA; v_gene: TRBV5-1; j_gene: TRBJ2-2; CDR3aa: CASSFWTGTGELFF; CDR3nt: TGCGCCAGCAGTTTTTGGACGGGGACCGGGGAGCTGTTTTTT
d_gene: NA; len: 17; abundance: NA; v_gene: TRBV30; j_gene: TRBJ1-3; CDR3aa: CAWSVSGTPFSGNTIYF; CDR3nt: TGTGCCTGGAGTGTATCGGGGACACCGTTCTCTGGAAACACCATATATTTT
d_gene: NA; len: 15; abundance: NA; v_gene: TRBV7-3; j_gene: TRBJ1-1; CDR3aa: CASSLEGAKTAEAFF; CDR3nt: TGTGCCAGCAGCTTAGAAGGGGCCAAGACGGCTGAAGCTTTCTTT
d_gene: TRBD1; len: 16; abundance: NA; v_gene: TRBV5-4; j_gene: TRBJ1-6; CDR3aa: CASSHPTGTVNSPLHF; CDR3nt: TGTGCCAGCAGCCATCCCACCGGGACAGTTAATTCACCCCTCCACTTT
d_gene: TRBD2; len: 16; abundance: NA; v_gene: TRBV2; j_gene: TRBJ2-7; CDR3aa: CASRPVGAGGLNEQYF; CDR3nt: TGTGCCAGCAGGCCGGTGGGAGCGGGGGGGCTCAACGAGCAGTACTTC
d_gene: TRBD2; len: 15; abundance: NA; v_gene: TRBV9; j_gene: TRBJ2-5; CDR3aa: CASSVAWGGQETQYF; CDR3nt: TGTGCCAGCAGCGTAGCGTGGGGGGGGCAAGAGACCCAGTACTTC
d_gene: TRBD2; len: 15; abundance: NA; v_gene: TRBV24-1; j_gene: TRBJ2-5; CDR3aa: CATSDAGGARETQYF; CDR3nt: TGTGCCACCAGTGACGCCGGGGGGGCCCGAGAGACCCAGTACTTC
d_gene: NA; len: 13; abundance: NA; v_gene: TRBV9; j_gene: TRBJ2-7; CDR3aa: CASSVGARDEQYF; CDR3nt: TGTGCCAGCAGCGTAGGGGCGAGGGACGAGCAGTACTTC
d_gene: NA; len: 15; abundance: NA; v_gene: TRBV4-1; j_gene: TRBJ1-5; CDR3aa: CASSQGKGNNQPQHF; CDR3nt: TGCGCCAGCAGCCAAGGAAAGGGGAATAATCAGCCCCAGCATTTT
d_gene: NA; len: 15; abundance: NA; v_gene: TRBV27; j_gene: TRBJ1-3; CDR3aa: CASSSTGLWGNTIYF; CDR3nt: TGTGCCAGCAGTTCTACAGGATTATGGGGAAACACCATATATTTT
d_gene: NA; len: 15; abundance: NA; v_gene: TRBV11-2; j_gene: TRBJ1-2; CDR3aa: CASSPGDLEGYGYTF; CDR3nt: TGTGCCAGCAGCCCGGGGGACCTCGAGGGCTATGGCTACACCTTC
d_gene: TRBD2; len: 14; abundance: NA; v_gene: TRBV6-5; j_gene: TRBJ2-1; CDR3aa: CASSLSGGAGEQFF; CDR3nt: TGTGCCAGCAGTTTAAGCGGGGGGGCGGGTGAGCAGTTCTTC
d_gene: NA; len: 17; abundance: NA; v_gene: TRBV4-1; j_gene: TRBJ2-7; CDR3aa: CASSPRRSGLTDYEQYF; CDR3nt: TGCGCCAGCAGCCCCCGCAGGTCCGGACTAACCGACTACGAGCAGTACTTC
d_gene: NA; len: 14; abundance: NA; v_gene: TRBV15; j_gene: TRBJ2-3; CDR3aa: CATSRGGNRDTQYF; CDR3nt: TGTGCCACCAGCAGAGGGGGTAACAGGGATACGCAGTATTTT
d_gene: TRBD2; len: 15; abundance: NA; v_gene: TRBV19; j_gene: TRBJ2-3; CDR3aa: CASSITGGGTDTQYF; CDR3nt: TGTGCCAGTAGTATTACGGGGGGGGGCACAGATACGCAGTATTTT
d_gene: NA; len: 14; abundance: NA; v_gene: TRBV7-6; j_gene: TRBJ2-1; CDR3aa: CASSLSGSYNEQFF; CDR3nt: TGTGCCAGCAGCTTGAGCGGGTCCTACAATGAGCAGTTCTTC
d_gene: NA; len: 14; abundance: NA; v_gene: TRBV5-6; j_gene: TRBJ1-2; CDR3aa: CASSGSGTTFGYTF; CDR3nt: TGTGCCAGCAGCGGGTCCGGGACAACTTTCGGCTACACCTTC